These 22 T cell receptor beta chains were all obtained from the same sample, sequenced in a study of T cells in tumors after PD-1 blockade. Clones were read by immunoSEQ multiplex PCR, and TCRdb kept only the in-frame ones, dropping some. Counted here are around 14,000 clones, around 62% occurring once; the ten biggest clones make up roughly 30%. Material: tumor tissue, obtained after anti-PD-1 treatment. The receptors were sampled from a human donor with cutaneous squamous cell carcinoma.

The chain employs TRBV28 and TRBJ1-5; D gene unclear. CDR3 length equals 17 residues. V gave up 3 bases and J gave up 2 bases, with 17 bases separating them. Germline CDR1 and CDR2: MDHEN and SYDVKM. This CDR3 is CASSFVRRSYGNQPQHF. CDR3 sequence (DNA): TGTGCCAGCAGTTTTGTCCGACGGAGTTATGGCAATCAGCCCCAGCATTTT. The full variable domain, its missing parts supplied by reference TRBV28 and TRBJ1-5, is DVKVTQSSRYLVKRTGEKVFLECVQDMDHENMFWYRQDPGLGLRLIYFSYDVKMKEKGDIPEGYSVSREKKERFSLILESASTNQTSMYLCASSFVRRSYGNQPQHFGDGTRLSIL.

By share of the sample, this clone is medium-sized (0.01 to 0.1%). The same CDR3 arises from other DNA sequences in this sample as well. This sequence joins TRBV7-3 and TRBJ2-1; a possible D gene is TRBD2 (5 bases). V lost 0 bases and J 7 bases, leaving 7 bases between the germline ends. The CDR3 is 13 amino acids. Per germline, CDR1 SGHTA and CDR2 FQGTGA. The DNA for the CDR3 is TGTGCCAGCAGCTTAACCGGGAATAATGAGCAGTTCTTC. Protein: CASSLTGNNEQFF.

The V gene is TRBV7-8, the J gene TRBJ2-7, with D uncertain. Germline CDR1 reads SGHVS; CDR2 reads FQNEAQ. There are 14 residues in the CDR3. Trimming removed 5 bases at V and 2 bases at J, with 13 bases between. The CDR3 DNA reads TGTGCCAGCAGCAGATTGGACGGGCCCTACGAGCAGTACTTC. Encoded protein: CASSRLDGPYEQYF.

The gene calls are TRBV28 and TRBJ2-7; 7 bases align to TRBD1. CDR3 size: 15 residues. CDR1 and CDR2 (germline): MDHEN, SYDVKM. V lost 2 bases to trimming and J lost 2 bases; unmatched junction nucleotides: 6. The CDR3 sequence is CASSLPPGGTYEQYF. The CDR3 DNA sequence: TGTGCCAGCAGTTTACCCCCAGGGGGAACCTACGAGCAGTACTTC.

The V gene is TRBV5-1, the J gene TRBJ2-2; maybe TRBD2 (6 bases). Germline values: CDR1 SGHRS, CDR2 YFSETQ. The CDR3 loop spans 15 amino acids. The germline V and J ends were trimmed by 2 bases and 2 bases, with 10 bases remaining between them. Here the CDR3 reads CASSFGTLNTGELFF. In DNA form, the CDR3 reads TGCGCCAGCAGCTTCGGGACTCTTAACACCGGGGAGCTGTTTTTT. The entire variable domain, with the rest obtained from reference TRBV5-1 and TRBJ2-2, is as follows: KAGVTQTPRYLIKTRGQQVTLSCSPISGHRSVSWYQQTPGQGLQFLFEYFSETQRNKGNFPGRFSGRQFSNSRSEMNVSTLELGDSALYLCASSFGTLNTGELFFGEGSRLTVL.

This chain joins TRBV19 and TRBJ2-2; D is ambiguous. This CDR3 contains 20 residues. V lost 6 bases and J lost 3, with 29 bases in between. Germline lookup yields CDR1 LNHDA and CDR2 SQIVND (reference sequence). CDR3 nucleotides: TGTGCCAGTAGGATTTCTTGGGCTGTGGCTCCAGGTTTAGACACCGGGGAGCTGTTTTTT. Translated: CASRISWAVAPGLDTGELFF.

The chain has TRBV3-1 (or the pseudogene TRBV3-2) and TRBJ2-7; TRBD1 matches 10 bases. Germline trimming cut 1 base from V and 5 bases from J; bases unmatched to any gene: 8. Germline V gives CDR1 LGHDT, CDR2 YNNKEL (reference sequence). CDR3 length equals 16 residues. CDR3 region: CASSQAPTGGLDEQYF. The CDR3 region has the DNA TGTGCCAGCAGCCAAGCTCCGACAGGGGGCTTGGACGAGCAGTACTTC.

This clone was counted between two and nine times. The V call is TRBV7-2, the J call TRBJ2-7; 10 bases align to TRBD2. V was clipped by 4 bases and J by 0 bases; unmatched bases: 3. CDR1 SGHTA and CDR2 FQGNSA come from the germline V gene. The CDR3 runs 15 residues. The CDR3 loop is CASSSERGGSYEQYF. The CDR3 region has the DNA TGTGCCAGCAGCTCGGAGCGGGGGGGCTCCTACGAGCAGTACTTC.

CDR3 protein: CASSSPLAGVYNEQFF. The CDR3, as DNA: TGTGCCAGCAGTTCCCCGCTAGCGGGAGTTTACAATGAGCAGTTCTTC. The V and J genes are TRBV28 and TRBJ2-1; 10 positions match TRBD2. The CDR3 covers 16 residues. The germline CDR1 and CDR2 sequences are MDHEN and SYDVKM. J was trimmed by 4 bases and V by 4 bases; bases with no gene match: 7.

J is TRBJ1-2 and V is TRBV27; TRBD1 aligns across 7 bases. Germline V gene sequence: CDR1 MNHEY, CDR2 SMNVEV (reference sequence). This CDR3 region has 12 residues. V lost 4 bases to trimming and J lost 8 bases; unmatched junction nucleotides: 4. The CDR3 bases are TGTGCCAGCAGTTCCCGGACAGGCGGCTACACCTTC. Its protein is CASSSRTGGYTF.

By sample share, this clone is medium-sized. The chain uses TRBV21-1 and TRBJ1-1. TRBV21-1 is classified as a pseudogene. The CDR3 length is 15 residues. The CDR3 spells CASSTRDLGSTEAFF. In DNA form, the CDR3 reads TGTGCCAGCAGCACCAGGGACCTAGGGAGTACTGAAGCTTTCTTT.

V and J are TRBV10-3 and TRBJ2-7, with TRBD2 matching 7 bases. The CDR3 has 15 residues. With 3 bases clipped from V and 7 bases from J, the junction kept 12 bases outside the gene matches. Germline values: CDR1 ENHRY, CDR2 SYGVKD. CDR3 loop: CAISEGAGLAEEQYF. CDR3 DNA: TGTGCCATCAGTGAAGGGGCGGGTCTAGCGGAGGAGCAGTACTTC.

This clone was counted a few times. This chain connects TRBV5-5 to TRBJ2-7, with D possibly matching TRBD1 (7 bases). The CDR3 covers 16 residues. V was trimmed by 0 bases and J by 2 bases, leaving 15 bases between them. Per germline, CDR1 SGHKS and CDR2 YYEKEE (reference sequence). CDR3 sequence reads: CASSLAPSGGTYEQYF. The CDR3 DNA is TGTGCCAGCAGCTTGGCCCCCTCAGGGGGGACCTACGAGCAGTACTTC. The variable domain in full, with the rest retrieved from reference TRBV5-5 and TRBJ2-7, is DAGVTQSPTHLIKTRGQQVTLRCSPISGHKSVSWYQQVLGQGPQFIFQYYEKEERGRGNFPDRFSARQFPNYSSELNVNALLLGDSALYLCASSLAPSGGTYEQYFGPGTRLTVT.

CDR3 nucleotide sequence: TGTGCCACCAGCAGAGATTCAGGGGGCTTAGATGAAAAACTGTTTTTT. Translating it yields CATSRDSGGLDEKLFF. The chain combines TRBV15 with TRBJ1-4; TRBD1 agrees at 8 bases. CDR3 length equals 16 residues. V shed 0 bases, J shed 6 bases, and the junction held 6 bases outside the gene matches. The germline gives CDR1 LNHNV, CDR2 YYDKDF (reference sequence).

The chain combines TRBV2 with TRBJ2-1; D perhaps matches TRBD1 (6 bases). Germline lookup yields CDR1 SNHLY and CDR2 FYNNEI. The CDR3 is 15 residues long. V shed 9 bases and J shed 4 bases, with 19 bases lying between them. CDR3 bases: TGTGCCAGTCCGGCCCAAGCAGGGACATACAATGAGCAGTTCTTC. Translated, it gives CASPAQAGTYNEQFF.

The chain links TRBV30 to TRBJ2-2, with 7 bases lining up with TRBD2. After removal of 4 bases from V and 2 bases from J, the junction contained 10 bases not matched to a gene. Germline assignment: CDR1 GTSNPN and CDR2 SVGIG (reference sequence). The CDR3 length is 16 residues. The CDR3 region is CAWTAIRGVNTGELFF. For the CDR3, the DNA is TGTGCCTGGACTGCTATACGGGGGGTAAACACCGGGGAGCTGTTTTTT. Complete variable domain (other parts from reference TRBV30 and TRBJ2-2): SQTIHQWPATLVQPVGSPLSLECTVEGTSNPNLYWYRQAAGRGLQLLFYSVGIGQISSEVPQNLSASRPQDRQFILSSKKLLLSDSGFYLCAWTAIRGVNTGELFFGEGSRLTVL.

V and J are TRBV28 and TRBJ1-1; D is unresolved. Germline V CDR1 and CDR2: MDHEN, SYDVKM. Trimming removed 3 bases from V and 8 bases from J, with 13 bases in between. The length of the CDR3 is 13 residues. As DNA, the CDR3 is TGTGCCAGCAGTTTTTTCTTAGTGACAGAAGCTTTCTTT. Translating gives CASSFFLVTEAFF.

The chain is built from TRBV6-6 and TRBJ2-3, with 10 bases aligning to TRBD1. Germline-derived CDR1 and CDR2 are MNHNY and SVGAGI (reference sequence). This CDR3 contains 14 residues. The J segment lost 4 bases and the V segment lost 6 bases, leaving 4 bases of the junction unmatched. The CDR3 DNA follows: TGTGCCAGCAGGGGGGACAGGGGCGCAGATACGCAGTATTTT. This gives the protein CASRGDRGADTQYF.

V gene TRBV6-1 combines with J gene TRBJ2-7, with D tentatively TRBD1 or TRBD2 (5 bases each). Deletions cut 1 base from V and 0 bases from J, with 10 bases between. Looked up from germline, CDR1 is MNHNS and CDR2 is SASEGT. There are 15 residues in the CDR3. The DNA for the CDR3 is TGTGCCAGCAGTGAAGGGGGCGGGCTCTCCTACGAGCAGTACTTC. Translated: CASSEGGGLSYEQYF.

The rearrangement joins TRBV7-6 to TRBJ2-3, with 8 bases that match TRBD2. The CDR3 extends over 16 amino acids. Germline CDR1 SGHVS, CDR2 FNYEAQ. The J segment lost 0 bases and the V segment lost 4 bases, leaving 6 bases of the junction unmatched. CDR3 nucleotide sequence: TGTGCCAGCAGCTCATGGAGCGGGGGAAGCACAGATACGCAGTATTTT. This translates into CASSSWSGGSTDTQYF. Variable domain in full (rest from reference TRBV7-6 and TRBJ2-3): GAGVSQSPRYKVTKRGQDVALRCDPISGHVSLYWYRQALGQGPEFLTYFNYEAQQDKSGLPNDRFSAERPEGSISTLTIQRTEQRDSAMYRCASSSWSGGSTDTQYFGPGTRLTVL.

Relative to its sample, this clone is large. The V call is TRBV5-1, the J call TRBJ1-2; 8 bases align to TRBD1. Germline V CDR1 and CDR2: SGHRS, YFSETQ. The V segment lost 0 bases and the J segment 5 bases; nucleotides outside the gene matches: 12. CDR3 length: 17 residues. The CDR3 DNA sequence: TGCGCCAGCAGCTTGGAGATAGCAGGGGGCGGTTCGTATGGCTACACCTTC. As protein: CASSLEIAGGGSYGYTF. Full variable domain (missing parts from reference TRBV5-1 and TRBJ1-2): KAGVTQTPRYLIKTRGQQVTLSCSPISGHRSVSWYQQTPGQGLQFLFEYFSETQRNKGNFPGRFSGRQFSNSRSEMNVSTLELGDSALYLCASSLEIAGGGSYGYTFGSGTRLTVV.

The chain couples TRBV4-1 to TRBJ1-4; D gene uncertain. Trimming took 3 bases from V and 9 from J, leaving 20 bases between them. CDR3 size: 16 residues. Germline CDR1 MGHRA, CDR2 YSYEKL. The CDR3 nucleotides are TGCGCCAGCAGCCATGGATCCGAGGGAGTTAGGAAAAAACTGTTTTTT. It specifies CASSHGSEGVRKKLFF.